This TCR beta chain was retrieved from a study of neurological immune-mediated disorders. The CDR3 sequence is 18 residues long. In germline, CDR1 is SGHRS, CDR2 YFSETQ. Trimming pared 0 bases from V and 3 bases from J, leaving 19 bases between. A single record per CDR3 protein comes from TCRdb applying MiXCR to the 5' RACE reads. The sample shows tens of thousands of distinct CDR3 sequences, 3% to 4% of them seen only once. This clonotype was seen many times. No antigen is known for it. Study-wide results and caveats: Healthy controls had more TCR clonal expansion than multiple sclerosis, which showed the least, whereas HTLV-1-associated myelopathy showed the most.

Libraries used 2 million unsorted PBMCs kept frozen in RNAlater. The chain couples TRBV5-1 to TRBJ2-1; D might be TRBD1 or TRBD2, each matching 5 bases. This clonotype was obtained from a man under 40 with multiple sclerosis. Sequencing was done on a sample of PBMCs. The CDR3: CASSLGTRRDGLYNEQFF. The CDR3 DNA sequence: TGCGCCAGCAGCTTGGGGACTCGCAGGGATGGACTCTACAATGAGCAGTTCTTC. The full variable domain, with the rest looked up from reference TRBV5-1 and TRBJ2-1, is KAGVTQTPRYLIKTRGQQVTLSCSPISGHRSVSWYQQTPGQGLQFLFEYFSETQRNKGNFPGRFSGRQFSNSRSEMNVSTLELGDSALYLCASSLGTRRDGLYNEQFFGPGTRLTVL.